A single sample is the source of the 9 T cell receptor beta chains below, sequenced in a study of T cell responses to AZD1222 COVID-19 vaccine. TCRdb keeps only in-frame clones here, not all; method: immunoSEQ multiplex PCR. The sample records some 150,000 clones, about 88% being singletons. Here the sequenced sample was peripheral blood, taken after recovery from COVID-19. The receptor source for this set is an adult who had recovered from COVID-19.

This clone was seen only once. CDR3 DNA: TGTGCCACCAGTGACTCTAGCGGGGCAAGGCAGTTCTTC. This codes for CATSDSSGARQFF. The J gene is TRBJ2-1, the V gene TRBV24-1; 9 nucleotides line up with TRBD2. Losses at the gene ends were 4 bases for V and 12 bases for J; bases not matched to a gene: 6. This CDR3 is 13 amino acids long. CDR1 and CDR2 (germline): KGHDR, SFDVKD.

This chain uses TRBV10-1 with TRBJ2-1, with 7 bases matching TRBD2. Looked up from germline, CDR1 is WNHNN and CDR2 is SYGVQD (reference sequence). There are 13 residues in the CDR3. V trimming: 5 bases; J trimming: 7 bases; junction bases outside the gene matches: 5. The CDR3 DNA follows: TGCGCCAGCAGTATAGGACTAGGGAATGAGCAGTTCTTC. Protein sequence: CASSIGLGNEQFF.

V usage is TRBV20-1 and J usage is TRBJ1-2, with 8 bases fitting TRBD1. The CDR3 totals 11 residues. Unmatched junction bases numbered 3, after V lost 4 bases and J lost 8 bases. Germline V gene data show CDR1 as DFQATT and CDR2 as SNEGSKA (reference sequence). CDR3 in amino acids: CSATQGVGYTF. For the CDR3, the DNA is TGCAGTGCTACACAGGGGGTCGGCTACACCTTC.

The chain joins TRBV15 to TRBJ1-2; a weak D match, TRBD1 (6 bases). This CDR3 has 16 residues. The germline CDR1 and CDR2 sequences are LNHNV and YYDKDF (reference sequence). V was pared by 1 base and J by 4 bases, with 16 bases between. The CDR3 loop reads CATSRVPPGVVYGYTF. In DNA, the CDR3 is TGTGCCACCAGCAGAGTCCCCCCAGGGGTGGTCTATGGCTACACCTTC.

V gene TRBV7-2 combines with J gene TRBJ1-5; possible D gene TRBD1, 5 bases. Trimming removed 3 bases from V and 5 bases from J, with 14 bases in between. CDR1 SGHTA and CDR2 FQGNSA come from the germline V gene. The CDR3 contains 15 residues. CDR3 DNA: TGTGCCAGCAGCTTTTCCGCCGGGGGGGATCAGCCCCAGCATTTT. Translation: CASSFSAGGDQPQHF. The entire variable domain, with the rest obtained from reference TRBV7-2 and TRBJ1-5, is as follows: GAGVSQSPSNKVTEKGKDVELRCDPISGHTALYWYRQSLGQGLEFLIYFQGNSAPDKSGLPSDRFSAERTGGSVSTLTIQRTQQEDSAVYLCASSFSAGGDQPQHFGDGTRLSIL.

The J gene is TRBJ2-7, the V gene TRBV7-2; D is ambiguous. Trimming cost V 5 bases and J 1 base, with 12 bases left between them. Germline V gene sequence: CDR1 SGHTA, CDR2 FQGNSA. The CDR3 covers 14 residues. The CDR3 sequence is CASSVAHISYEQYF. The CDR3 coding sequence is TGTGCCAGCAGCGTCGCTCACATATCCTACGAGCAGTACTTC. Looking up the rest from reference TRBV7-2 and TRBJ2-7 gives the full variable domain: GAGVSQSPSNKVTEKGKDVELRCDPISGHTALYWYRQSLGQGLEFLIYFQGNSAPDKSGLPSDRFSAERTGGSVSTLTIQRTQQEDSAVYLCASSVAHISYEQYFGPGTRLTVT.

The chain links TRBV4-1 to TRBJ2-1; D may be TRBD1 (6 bases). The germline V and J ends were trimmed by 1 base and 8 bases, with 12 bases remaining between them. Germline V lookup: CDR1 MGHRA, CDR2 YSYEKL. CDR3 length: 14 residues. CDR3 nucleotides: TGCGCCAGCAGCCAAGGAACAGGGTGGGATGAGCAGTTCTTC. Its translation is CASSQGTGWDEQFF.

The chain uses TRBV10-1 and TRBJ2-7; 8 nucleotides line up with TRBD1. Unmatched junction bases numbered 10, after V lost 6 bases and J lost 3 bases. Per germline, CDR1 WNHNN and CDR2 SYGVQD (reference sequence). The CDR3 has 15 residues. CDR3 residues: CASRNSRDRSYEQYF. In nucleotides, the CDR3 is TGCGCCAGCAGAAATTCCCGGGACAGGAGCTACGAGCAGTACTTC.

V and J are TRBV28 and TRBJ2-3; the match to TRBD2 covers 8 bases. V trimming: 5 bases; J trimming: 3 bases; junction bases outside the gene matches: 4. CDR1 and CDR2 from the germline V gene are MDHEN and SYDVKM. The CDR3 covers 14 residues. The CDR3 region has the DNA TGTGCCAGCAGTCAAGCGGGAGCGACAGATACGCAGTATTTT. Protein: CASSQAGATDTQYF.